These 17 T cell receptor beta chains were sequenced from one sample in a study of identical twins. TCRdb itself ran the 5' RACE reads through MiXCR, one entry per CDR3 protein. The data hold fewer than 900,000 distinct CDR3 sequences, with about 20% observed a single time. This sample was also put to use in a study of T cells expressing NK-cell markers.

Sequencing was performed on PBMCs. The receptors were sampled from a woman aged 18 to 35 in good health.

The CDR3 is CATSRDLGQGNKQYF. The CDR3 DNA reads TGTGCCACCAGCAGAGATCTGGGACAGGGTAACAAGCAGTACTTC. This chain links TRBV15 with TRBJ2-7, with TRBD1 identical over 9 bases. Per germline, CDR1 LNHNV and CDR2 YYDKDF (reference sequence). V lost 0 bases, J lost 8 bases, and 8 bases stayed unmatched. This CDR3 region has 15 residues. Together with reference TRBV15 and TRBJ2-7, the CDR3 gives the full variable domain: DAMVIQNPRYQVTQFGKPVTLSCSQTLNHNVMYWYQQKSSQAPKLLFHYYDKDFNNEADTPDNFQSRRPNTSFCFLDIRSPGLGDTAMYLCATSRDLGQGNKQYFGPGTRLTVT.

The table lists this clonotype with a few counts. The genes are TRBV5-1 and TRBJ2-5; no definite D call. The CDR3 runs 15 residues. The V gene's germline CDR1 is SGHRS and CDR2 YFSETQ. Deletions cut 4 bases from V and 0 bases from J, with 13 bases between. The CDR3 sequence: CASSPGVGYQETQYF. The CDR3 nucleotides read TGCGCCAGCAGCCCTGGAGTAGGGTACCAAGAGACCCAGTACTTC.

This clonotype was observed a handful of times. The chain uses TRBV3-1 and TRBJ2-1, with a weak D call TRBD1 (5 bases). The CDR3 spans 13 residues. Germline-derived CDR1 and CDR2 are LGHDT and YNNKEL (reference sequence). Trimming left V 2 bases short and J 6 bases short, with 8 bases between. CDR3 coding DNA: TGTGCCAGCAGCCAACAGGGATCCAATGAGCAGTTCTTC. As protein: CASSQQGSNEQFF.

The rearrangement joins TRBV7-9 to TRBJ2-2; D possibly corresponds to TRBD1 (5 bases). Germline V gene sequence: CDR1 SEHNR, CDR2 FQNEAQ (reference sequence). The CDR3 is 15 residues long. V was pared by 5 bases and J by 1 base, with 11 bases between. The DNA for the CDR3 is TGTGCCAGCAGCCAAGGACAAGGGAACACCGGGGAGCTGTTTTTT. This codes for CASSQGQGNTGELFF.

This clonotype was detected a few times. The V and J genes are TRBV2 and TRBJ2-1, with 8 bases lining up with TRBD1. Germline loops: CDR1 SNHLY, CDR2 FYNNEI. This CDR3 has 15 residues. Trimming cost V 4 bases and J 8 bases; bases outside gene matches: 10. CDR3 DNA sequence: TGTGCCAGCAGTGTAGACAGGGGTGGACACGATGAGCAGTTCTTC. Amino acid sequence: CASSVDRGGHDEQFF.

V usage is TRBV11-1 and J usage is TRBJ1-2; D is unresolved. The CDR3 length is 15 residues. V gave up 1 base and J gave up 6 bases, with 15 bases separating them. CDR1 and CDR2 from the germline V gene are SGHAT and FQDESV (reference sequence). CDR3 in amino acids: CASSLGFAGPDGYTF. CDR3 coding DNA: TGTGCCAGCAGCTTAGGGTTCGCTGGCCCGGATGGCTACACCTTC.

The rearrangement links TRBV5-1 to TRBJ2-1; weak D call: TRBD2 (6 bases). The CDR3 is 18 amino acids. V lost 0 bases, J lost 8 bases, and 24 bases lay in between. The V gene's germline CDR1 is SGHRS and CDR2 YFSETQ. CDR3: CASSLDELRGMSYHEQFF. CDR3 DNA sequence: TGCGCCAGCAGCTTGGATGAGTTACGGGGGATGTCGTATCATGAGCAGTTCTTC.

Comments on this clonotype: At one boundary the junction diverges from the germline segment, which might be a read error. The gene calls are TRBV12-3 or TRBV12-4 and TRBJ2-1; 9 nucleotides match TRBD2. The CDR3 consists of 15 residues. CDR3 sequence: CASSPANLAGYEPFF. CDR3 nucleotides: TGTGCCAGCAGCCCCGCCAACCTAGCGGGATACGAGCCGTTCTTC.

Only a few counts were recorded for this clonotype. The rearrangement uses TRBV12-3 or TRBV12-4 and TRBJ2-2; TRBD2 matches 7 bases. This CDR3 spans 15 amino acids. V was clipped by 3 bases and J by 1 base; unmatched bases: 2. CDR3: CASSFSGWNTGELFF. For the CDR3, the DNA is TGTGCCAGCAGTTTTAGCGGGTGGAACACCGGGGAGCTGTTTTTT.

In this sample, this clonotype turned up a few times. The chain employs TRBV20-1 and TRBJ1-1; D ambiguous. The CDR3 totals 14 residues. The germline V and J ends were trimmed by 1 base and 1 base, with 10 bases remaining between them. From germline, CDR1 is DFQATT and CDR2 SNEGSKA (reference sequence). The CDR3 DNA reads TGCAGTGCTAGAGTTGGGGTAGGGAACACTGAAGCTTTCTTT. The encoded protein is CSARVGVGNTEAFF.

To note about this clonotype: Since a much larger clone is just one base distant, this may be a read error. The rearrangement uses TRBV10-3 and TRBJ2-5; 7 nucleotides align to TRBD2. The CDR3 runs to 13 residues. CDR1 is ENHRY, CDR2 SYGVKD, per germline. J lost 1 base, V lost 6 bases, and 2 bases had no gene match. The CDR3, as DNA: TGTGCCATCAGACCGGGGGGCCAAGAGACCCAGTACTTC. Amino acids: CAIRPGGQETQYF.

The chain carries TRBV5-5 and TRBJ2-1; maybe TRBD1 (5 bases). The CDR3 covers 13 residues. The germline gives CDR1 SGHKS, CDR2 YYEKEE (reference sequence). V lost 3 bases and J lost 9, with 13 bases in between. CDR3 nucleotide sequence: TGTGCCAGCAGCTCATTCCGCAGGGCTGAGCAGTTCTTC. This codes for CASSSFRRAEQFF. The whole variable domain, remainder taken from reference TRBV5-5 and TRBJ2-1, is DAGVTQSPTHLIKTRGQQVTLRCSPISGHKSVSWYQQVLGQGPQFIFQYYEKEERGRGNFPDRFSARQFPNYSSELNVNALLLGDSALYLCASSSFRRAEQFFGPGTRLTVL.

V is TRBV5-1 and J is TRBJ1-1; D is undetermined. V shed 4 bases and J shed 11 bases, with 18 bases lying between them. The CDR3 length is 13 residues. CDR1 is SGHRS, CDR2 YFSETQ, per germline. CDR3 nucleotide sequence: TGCGCCAGCAGCATAGGTGGGGTCGTGAATGCTTTCTTT. It specifies CASSIGGVVNAFF.

This clonotype turned up a few times. The rearrangement joins TRBV12-3 or TRBV12-4 to TRBJ1-5, with TRBD1 identical over 7 bases. The trim removed 6 bases at V and 2 bases at J, leaving 7 bases unmatched. This CDR3 is 15 amino acids long. CDR3 bases: TGTGCCAGCAGCCGTACCGGGACAGGCAATCAGCCCCAGCATTTT. It encodes CASSRTGTGNQPQHF.

This chain links TRBV7-2 with TRBJ2-3, with D maybe TRBD1 (5 bases). The CDR3 contains 17 residues. V gave up 3 bases and J gave up 4 bases, with 20 bases separating them. The germline V gene encodes CDR1 SGHTA and CDR2 FQGNSA. The CDR3 DNA reads TGTGCCAGCAGCTTCAATTCGATCAGGGCCTATCCAGATACGCAGTATTTT. Encoded protein: CASSFNSIRAYPDTQYF.

This chain links TRBV15 with TRBJ2-7, with a possible D match to TRBD2 (5 bases). Between the trimmed V and J ends, which lost 4 bases and 0 bases, there was a span of 10 bases. Germline V lookup: CDR1 LNHNV, CDR2 YYDKDF (reference sequence). This CDR3 is 14 amino acids long. Here the CDR3 DNA reads TGTGCCACCAGCATCCGGGGTAGCTCCTACGAGCAGTACTTC. It yields the protein CATSIRGSSYEQYF.

This sequence joins TRBV4-2 and TRBJ1-2, with D uncertain. Germline V gene lookup returns CDR1 LGHNA and CDR2 YNFKEQ. Trimming removed 0 bases from V and 4 bases from J, with 6 bases in between. This CDR3 contains 13 residues. As DNA, the CDR3 is TGTGCCAGCAGCCAAGAGGTCGGCTATGGCTACACCTTC. Residues: CASSQEVGYGYTF.